The rows below give T cell receptor beta chains drawn from one sample of a study of blood T cells in healthy people across ages. One entry per CDR3 protein results from TCRdb running MiXCR on the 5' RACE reads. The sample consists of 890,000 or so distinct CDR3 sequences, 62% of them appearing once. The sequencing sample was made of blood. The receptor set was obtained from a man aged 30 to 45 in good health. Each CDR3 is given with its conserved first and last residue. A D gene is named only where the DNA matches it firmly. Size is stated for part of the rows, as once, few or many counts, or as a class when the clone is expanded.

J | D | size | V | DNA | CDR3
TRBJ1-4 | NA | NA | TRBV7-2 | TGTGCCAGCAGATCCCAGGGGATACCTAATGAAAAACTGTTTTTT | CASRSQGIPNEKLFF
TRBJ2-3 | TRBD2 | NA | TRBV4-2 | TGTGCCAGCAGCCAAACCGGGGGGGCCGGGGGAGATACGCAGTATTTT | CASSQTGGAGGDTQYF
TRBJ2-6 | TRBD2 | NA | TRBV27 | TGTGCCAGCAGTTTTGTGGGACCAGCGGGAGGTTCCGGGGCCAACGTCCTGACTTTC | CASSFVGPAGGSGANVLTF
TRBJ2-5 | TRBD1 | NA | TRBV19 | TGTGCCAGTAGTGTTCCGGGACAGGTGCTTATTGAGACCCAGTACTTC | CASSVPGQVLIETQYF
TRBJ2-7 | TRBD1 | NA | TRBV7-9 | TGTGCCAGCAGCTTGGGTGAGGGCAGGGGGCCTCTCTACGAGCAGTACTTC | CASSLGEGRGPLYEQYF
TRBJ2-7 | NA | NA | TRBV7-6 | TGTGCCAGCAGTCGCTCGGGGTACGGGGAGCAGTACTTC | CASSRSGYGEQYF
TRBJ2-7 | NA | NA | TRBV2 | TGTGCCAGCAGTGGACATGATCCTCCTCAATACGAGCAGTACTTC | CASSGHDPPQYEQYF
TRBJ2-7 | NA | NA | TRBV20-1 | TGCAGTGCTCCGCGACAGGCTGCCTACGAGCAGTACTTC | CSAPRQAAYEQYF
TRBJ2-1 | NA | NA | TRBV20-1 | TGCAGTGCTAGAGTCCCTCTCGTGGGGCAGTTCTTC | CSARVPLVGQFF
TRBJ2-7 | NA | NA | TRBV12-3/TRBV12-4 | TGTGTCAGCAGTTTAACCTACGAGCAGTACTTC | CVSSLTYEQYF
TRBJ2-7 | NA | NA | TRBV7-2 | TGTGCCAGCAGCCCGACCCTGGGAAGGTGGAGCTCCTACGAGCAGTATTTC | CASSPTLGRWSSYEQYF
TRBJ2-3 | NA | NA | TRBV7-2 | TGTGCCAGCAGCTTCGGGGGGCCGGCGGATACGCAGTATTTT | CASSFGGPADTQYF
TRBJ2-3 | TRBD2 | few | TRBV5-6 | TGTGCCAGCAGCGTACTAGCGGGGGTCCCTATGATCACAGATACGCAGTATTTT | CASSVLAGVPMITDTQYF
TRBJ1-2 | NA | NA | TRBV15 | TGTGCCACCAGCAGAGATAAAATCGCCGGGCGAAATGGCTACACCTTC | CATSRDKIAGRNGYTF
TRBJ2-5 | NA | NA | TRBV11-2 | TGTGCCAGCAGCTTAGTAACTAGACGGTGGGAGACCCAGTACTTC | CASSLVTRRWETQYF
TRBJ2-5 | TRBD1 | NA | TRBV30 | TGTGCCTTCGGGACAGGGGCATCCCAAGAGACCCAGTACTTC | CAFGTGASQETQYF
TRBJ2-7 | NA | NA | TRBV15 | TGTGCCACCAGCAGAGGTCGGGAACCGACCTACGAGCAGTACTTC | CATSRGREPTYEQYF
TRBJ1-5 | NA | NA | TRBV7-9 | TGTGCCAGCAGCTTAGAGCGTCAGGGAGGGCGGCAGCCCCAGCATTTT | CASSLERQGGRQPQHF
TRBJ2-1 | NA | few | TRBV20-1 | TGCAGTGCTAGATATTCGCTCTACAATGAGCAGTTCTTC | CSARYSLYNEQFF
TRBJ1-6 | NA | NA | TRBV7-6 | TGTGCCAGCAGCTTAGAGCCCGGCCAGGGCTATAATTCACCCCTCCACTTT | CASSLEPGQGYNSPLHF
TRBJ2-1 | TRBD1 | NA | TRBV6-6 | TGTGCCAGCATAGACAGGGGGAATGAGCAGTTCTTC | CASIDRGNEQFF
TRBJ2-1 | NA | NA | TRBV28 | TGTGCCAGCGGCGGAGGGGCCTTGCGTGAGGATGAGCAGTTCTTC | CASGGGALREDEQFF
TRBJ1-2 | TRBD1 | once | TRBV20-1 | TGCAGTGCTAGTGCCGAGGGACAGGGAAATCGTGGCTACACCTTC | CSASAEGQGNRGYTF
TRBJ2-5 | TRBD2 | once | TRBV3-1 | TGTGCCAGCAGCGGGAGGACTAGTCAGACCCAGTACTTC | CASSGRTSQTQYF
TRBJ2-7 | NA | NA | TRBV7-2 | TGTGCCAGCAGCCCCCCGACAGGGAGGAATGAGCAGTACTTC | CASSPPTGRNEQYF
TRBJ2-3 | NA | NA | TRBV7-2 | TGTGCCAGCAGTCCCGAGATCCCCACCCTAACCACAGATACGCAGTATTTT | CASSPEIPTLTTDTQYF
TRBJ2-5 | TRBD1 | NA | TRBV4-2 | TGTGCCAGCAGCCAGGCCACAGGGGGCCAAGAGACCCAGTACTTC | CASSQATGGQETQYF
TRBJ2-5 | NA | NA | TRBV9 | TGTGCCAGCAGCGTAGGTGGTAGCGGCCAAGAGAACCAGTACTTC | CASSVGGSGQENQYF
TRBJ2-1 | NA | NA | TRBV4-3 | TGCGCCAGCAGCCAAGAGCCGGACACCCGACTCAATGAGCAGTTCTTC | CASSQEPDTRLNEQFF
TRBJ2-1 | TRBD2 | NA | TRBV6-2/TRBV6-3 | TGTGCCAGCAGGAACCGAGGGCGGGGGGCCAATGAGCAGTTCTTC | CASRNRGRGANEQFF
TRBJ2-5 | TRBD1 | NA | TRBV10-3 | TGTGCCATCAGCCCCTCGGGACAGGGGTCCGTAGAGACCCAGTACTTC | CAISPSGQGSVETQYF
TRBJ1-2 | TRBD1 | NA | TRBV20-1 | TGCAGTGCGCGGGACGGGACAGGTTCTAACTATGGCTACACCTTC | CSARDGTGSNYGYTF
TRBJ2-1 | NA | NA | TRBV30 | TGTGCCTGGAGGGGGAACGGGGCTAGCCAATACAATGAGCAGTTCTTC | CAWRGNGASQYNEQFF
TRBJ1-1 | NA | NA | TRBV4-2 | TGTGCCAGCAGCCAAGAAGGGAGGACCACGGGGAATGAAGCTTTCTTT | CASSQEGRTTGNEAFF
TRBJ2-1 | TRBD2 | NA | TRBV28 | TGTGCCATATGGGCGAGGGAGCGGGGCATAAATGAGCAGTTCTTC | CAIWARERGINEQFF
TRBJ2-1 | TRBD2 | NA | TRBV4-3 | TGCGCCAGCAGCCAAGATCCCGACGGGGGGGCCCTCCACAATGAGCAGTTCTTC | CASSQDPDGGALHNEQFF
TRBJ1-1 | NA | NA | TRBV9 | TGTGCCAGCAGCGCCCGAAGAGCCTCCCCACACACTGAAGCTTTCTTT | CASSARRASPHTEAFF
TRBJ1-6 | TRBD1 | few | TRBV6-5 | TGTGCCAGCAGTTACGGGGAGGGGGCCACGTTGTCACCTCTCCACTTT | CASSYGEGATLSPLHF
TRBJ2-3 | TRBD2 | few | TRBV29-1 | TGCAGCGTTCTACTAGCGGGTTACCGCACAGATACGCAGTATTTT | CSVLLAGYRTDTQYF
TRBJ2-1 | NA | NA | TRBV4-3 | TGCGCCAGTAGCCAAGTTGGGCTAGGAGGCAATGAGCAGTTCTTC | CASSQVGLGGNEQFF
TRBJ1-2 | NA | NA | TRBV27 | TGTGCCAGCAGTTTATCCAAGCGGGGTTTAGATAACTATGGCTACACCTTC | CASSLSKRGLDNYGYTF
TRBJ2-1 | NA | NA | TRBV7-3 | TGTGCCAGCAGTAAGGACAGTCTCTCCTACAATGAGCAGTTCTTC | CASSKDSLSYNEQFF
TRBJ2-7 | TRBD1 | NA | TRBV5-6 | TGTGCCAGCAGTGTTCGGGACAGACCTTACGAGCAGTACTTC | CASSVRDRPYEQYF
TRBJ2-5 | NA | NA | TRBV3-1 | TGTGCCAGCAGCCAATCAGTCACTCTTTCAGAGACCCAGTACTTC | CASSQSVTLSETQYF
TRBJ2-7 | TRBD1 | NA | TRBV20-1 | TGCAGTGCTCCAGGGGGCACCTACGAGCAGTACTTC | CSAPGGTYEQYF
TRBJ2-7 | NA | NA | TRBV28 | TGTGCCAGTGCTTTGAGCGGATACGAGCAGTACTTC | CASALSGYEQYF
TRBJ2-1 | TRBD1 | NA | TRBV28 | TGTGCCAGCAGTAGCCAGGACAGGCCTACAATTAATGAGCAGTTCTTC | CASSSQDRPTINEQFF
TRBJ2-1 | TRBD2 | NA | TRBV4-3 | TGCGCCAGCAGCCAAGATTACACTAGCGGGAATTACAATGAGCAGTTCTTC | CASSQDYTSGNYNEQFF
TRBJ2-1 | TRBD2 | NA | TRBV27 | TGTGCCAGCAGTCTCCTGGAGCGGGAGAACAATGAGCAGTTCTTC | CASSLLERENNEQFF
TRBJ2-1 | NA | once | TRBV9 | TGTGCCAGCAGCGGCACCGGGCCTTACAATGAGCAGTTCTTC | CASSGTGPYNEQFF
TRBJ2-7 | NA | NA | TRBV29-1 | TGCAGCGTGGAGGGACAGCTCCCTGGCGAGCAGTACTTC | CSVEGQLPGEQYF